This T cell receptor (beta chain) was identified during a study of T-cell memory formation after mild COVID-19. About the study: Largely donor-specific sequence clusters came from two donors.

Germline CDR1 SGHTA, CDR2 FQGNSA. V shed 2 bases and J shed 0 bases, with 7 bases lying between them. The CDR3 consists of 14 residues. General study results and limits: Proof of SARS-CoV-2 specificity was absent for the second-wave clones that crested on day 37.

Constant-segment-primed 5'RACE gave TCR alpha and TCR beta cDNA libraries with sample barcodes and UMIs. MiXCR, run by TCRdb on the 5' RACE reads, gives a single entry per CDR3 protein. The sample records about 470,000 distinct CDR3 sequences, approximately 18% being singletons. This clonotype was seen a handful of times. The antigen is undetermined. The V call is TRBV7-2, the J call TRBJ1-2; no clear D. Sequenced input: PBMCs or a T cell subset sorted from them (not recorded which). The receptor was derived from an adult woman who had mild COVID-19 (a few samples of this study predate the infection). Cell type and time point are not known. CDR3 DNA sequence: TGTGCCAGCAGCTTATCCAACTCTAACTATGGCTACACCTTC. Its protein product is CASSLSNSNYGYTF.